This is a list of T cell receptor beta chains from one sample in a study of shared clonotypes between healthy human individuals. Libraries were prepared by immunoSEQ multiplex PCR; TCRdb keeps only in-frame clonotypes and omits some of them. The sample yields 2 million or so clones, 90% to 95% seen once. Sequenced sample: naive CD4+ T cells sorted from blood. These receptors were taken from a young man in good health. Each CDR3 is given with its conserved first and last residue. A D gene is named only where the DNA matches it firmly. Clone size is stated in some rows and not others, as once, few, many or a class when expanded.

J	D	size	V	DNA	CDR3
TRBJ1-1	-	-	TRBV27	TGTGCCAGCACCCGGGCAGGGAAGCTAAATGCTGAAGCTTTCTTT	CASTRAGKLNAEAFF
TRBJ1-5	-	once	TRBV6-5	TGTGCCAGCAATGGGGGCCTCAATCAGCCCCAGCATTTT	CASNGGLNQPQHF
TRBJ1-2	-	-	TRBV6-1	TGTGCCAGCACCTTGGGGCAATGGGAGTCTGGCTACACCTTC	CASTLGQWESGYTF
TRBJ2-4	-	-	TRBV5-4	TGTGCCAGCAGCTTGGATCCGTCGTGGGTGCAGGGGTCGGAAAACATTCAGTACTTC	CASSLDPSWVQGSENIQYF
TRBJ2-3	TRBD2	once	TRBV7-2	TGTGCCAGCAGCCTCCATACGGGAGGGAGCACAGATACGCAGTATTTT	CASSLHTGGSTDTQYF
TRBJ2-2	TRBD1	-	TRBV18	TGTGCCAGTAACGACAGGGGGTACGTCGGGGAGCTGTTTTTT	CASNDRGYVGELFF
TRBJ2-5	TRBD1	-	TRBV5-4	TGTGCCAGCAGGAGGGGGACAGGGTTGGAGACCCAGTACTTC	CASRRGTGLETQYF
TRBJ2-2	-	-	TRBV6-1	TGTGCCAGCAGTGAAAATAGACTGAACACCGGGGAGCTGTTTTTT	CASSENRLNTGELFF
TRBJ1-1	-	-	TRBV6-5	TGTGCCAGCATGAGGGGGGGGAAGAACACTGAAGCTTTCTTT	CASMRGGKNTEAFF
TRBJ2-5	-	-	TRBV4-1	TGCGCCAGCAGCCAAACACCCGGCCTCAACCTTCAAGAGACCCAGTACTTC	CASSQTPGLNLQETQYF
TRBJ1-3	-	-	TRBV7-2	TGTGCCAGCAGCTTAGGATCGGCAGGGCCGGGAAACACCATATATTTT	CASSLGSAGPGNTIYF
TRBJ2-1	-	-	TRBV10-3	TGTGCCATCAGTGAAGGAACTGAGCAGTTCTTC	CAISEGTEQFF
TRBJ1-4	-	-	TRBV7-9	TGTGCCAGCAGGTGGGCGTCTAATGAAAAACTGTTTTTT	CASRWASNEKLFF
TRBJ1-6	-	-	TRBV5-3	TGTGCCAAAAACTTTACCGGGCAATTAAATTCACCCCTCCACTTT	CAKNFTGQLNSPLHF
TRBJ2-2	-	-	TRBV11-3	TGTGCCAGCAGCTCGAGGACTAAGTCGAACACCGGGGAGCTGTTTTTT	CASSSRTKSNTGELFF
TRBJ1-1	TRBD1	-	TRBV28	TGTGCCAGCACCCCAGGGGGATCGCAAACTGAAGCTTTCTTT	CASTPGGSQTEAFF
TRBJ1-6	TRBD1	-	TRBV9	TGTGCCAGCAGCGTAAATTGGGACAGCTATAATTCACCCCTCCACTTT	CASSVNWDSYNSPLHF
TRBJ1-2	-	-	TRBV5-1	TGCGCCAGCAGCTTGGAGGGGGAAGGGAGCGGCTACACCTTC	CASSLEGEGSGYTF
TRBJ1-2	-	-	TRBV7-2	TGTGCCAGCAGCTTATTTTCCCTCACAGAGAAGACTGGCTACACCTTC	CASSLFSLTEKTGYTF
TRBJ1-6	-	-	TRBV5-4	TGTGCCAGCAGCTTGCCGGGACAAAGTTCACCCCTCCACTTT	CASSLPGQSSPLHF
TRBJ2-1	TRBD2	-	TRBV13	TGTGCCAGCAGCTCTCTAGCGGAGCTATACAATGAGCAGTTCTTC	CASSSLAELYNEQFF
TRBJ1-2	-	-	TRBV6-5	TGTGCCAGCAGACGAGGTCCCGGAGGAGGCTACACCTTC	CASRRGPGGGYTF
TRBJ1-1	TRBD1	-	TRBV25-1	TGTGCCAGCAGCCGCGGACAGGGAATTGAAGCTTTCTTT	CASSRGQGIEAFF
TRBJ2-7	TRBD2	-	TRBV7-3	TGTGCCAGCAGCCTTAGCGGGAGTACCAACGAGCAGTACTTC	CASSLSGSTNEQYF
TRBJ1-3	-	-	TRBV29-1	TGCAGCGTTGAACTCCGGGCGGGAAACACCATATATTTT	CSVELRAGNTIYF
TRBJ1-3	-	-	TRBV7-8	TGTGCCAGCAGCTTAGGACAGGGAAACACCATATATTTT	CASSLGQGNTIYF
TRBJ2-7	TRBD2	-	TRBV5-1	TGCGCCAGCAGCTTGGGATGGACTAGCATTTTTAACGAGCAGTACTTC	CASSLGWTSIFNEQYF
TRBJ2-7	-	-	TRBV7-8	TGTGCCAGCAGCTTAGAAGCGTCCCTTACCTACGAGCAGTACTTC	CASSLEASLTYEQYF
TRBJ2-5	TRBD2	once	TRBV7-3	TGTGCCAGCAGCTTAGGGATTTGGGCGGGAGATATTCAAGAGACCCAGTACTTC	CASSLGIWAGDIQETQYF
TRBJ2-2	-	-	TRBV5-4	TGTGCCAGCAGCTTTAGAGCGGCCGGGGAGCTGTTTTTT	CASSFRAAGELFF